This T cell receptor (beta chain) appears in the sequencing data of a study of cytomegalovirus exposure and HLA in healthy donors. Across the study: Clustering assigned about 80% of the approximately 400 genotyped donors to the Caucasian-associated ancestry cluster. Study results and caveats: In an earlier analysis, most TCR beta V segments were productive about 87% or about 30% of the time. Rates of TCR association differed by HLA locus in a later analysis, with DRB1 highest and HLA-C lowest. Later work found most CMV-associated TCR beta chains apparently HLA-restricted.

The PCR made use of 60 Vbeta and 13 Jbeta primers. Only in-frame clones appear in the TCRdb table, and some are missing; sequencing was by immunoSEQ multiplex PCR. The sample lists some 45,000 clones, 70% to 80% occurring once. Germline V CDR1 and CDR2: MNHEY, SMNVEV (reference sequence). This CDR3 is 14 amino acids long. V shed 5 bases, J shed 15 bases, and the junction held 11 bases outside the gene matches. This clone has only a few counts. Its antigen is currently unknown. Sequencing was carried out using PBMCs. The TCR sequence derives from a man aged 25 to 40 in good health and CMV-seronegative. The chain recombines TRBV27 with TRBJ2-1; 12 nucleotides line up with TRBD2. CDR3 amino acids: CASSKLAGGQAGFF. CDR3 bases: TGTGCCAGCAGTAAACTAGCGGGAGGCCAAGCGGGGTTCTTC.